The 27 T cell receptor beta chains given below trace back to one sample, sequenced in a study of cytomegalovirus exposure and HLA in healthy donors. The PCR ran on 60 Vbeta and 13 Jbeta primers. Produced via immunoSEQ multiplex PCR; TCRdb's table is partial and in-frame only. This table has about 170,000 clones, approximately 67% appearing once. Specimen: PBMCs. These receptors were collected from a middle-aged man in good health and CMV-seronegative.

The chain uses TRBV19 and TRBJ1-1; TRBD1 is a possible D gene (5 bases). Between the trimmed V and J ends, which lost 3 bases and 7 bases, there was a span of 12 bases. The CDR3 loop spans 13 amino acids. Germline V gene data show CDR1 as LNHDA and CDR2 as SQIVND (reference sequence). As DNA, the CDR3 is TGTGCCAGTAGTATCGGCAGGGCCTATGAAGCTTTCTTT. Translated: CASSIGRAYEAFF.

The V gene is TRBV18, the J gene TRBJ2-1; 7 positions agree with TRBD1. With V trimmed by 0 bases and J by 4 bases, 3 bases remained unmatched. This CDR3 comprises 15 residues. Germline CDR1 KGHSH, CDR2 LQKENI. CDR3 region: CASSPPGGAYNEQFF. CDR3 bases: TGTGCCAGCTCACCACCAGGGGGCGCGTACAATGAGCAGTTCTTC.

This clone was picked up a small number of times. The V and J genes are TRBV19 and TRBJ1-5, with unresolved D. The germline V gene has CDR1 LNHDA and CDR2 SQIVND (reference sequence). The CDR3 is 14 residues long. V lost 6 bases and J lost 7, with 16 bases in between. The CDR3 loop reads CASRSSVVRQPQHF. CDR3 in DNA: TGTGCCAGTAGGTCGTCCGTGGTGAGGCAGCCCCAGCATTTT. Full variable domain (remainder filled in from reference TRBV19 and TRBJ1-5): DGGITQSPKYLFRKEGQNVTLSCEQNLNHDAMYWYRQDPGQGLRLIYYSQIVNDFQKGDIAEGYSVSREKKESFPLTVTSAQKNPTAFYLCASRSSVVRQPQHFGDGTRLSIL.

The genes are TRBV29-1 and TRBJ2-1, with a tentative D call TRBD2 (6 bases). Germline CDR1 SQVTM, CDR2 ANQGSEA. V was cut by 7 bases and J by 5 bases, with 12 bases left in between. This CDR3 comprises 12 residues. CDR3 bases: TGCAGCGCCCGGGACTCTGACAATGAGCAGTTCTTC. As protein: CSARDSDNEQFF.

The chain couples TRBV6-5 to TRBJ2-1, with 14 bases identical to TRBD2. The CDR3 extends over 15 amino acids. Germline-derived CDR1 and CDR2 are MNHEY and SVGAGI. The junction had 7 bases not matched to a gene; V was cut back by 5 bases and J by 10 bases. The CDR3 reads CASSAGTSGRSEQFF. The CDR3 DNA reads TGTGCCAGCAGTGCCGGGACTAGCGGGAGAAGCGAGCAGTTCTTC.

V is TRBV10-3 and J is TRBJ1-3; D unresolved. Deletions cut 4 bases from V and 1 base from J, with 11 bases between. The germline V gene has CDR1 ENHRY and CDR2 SYGVKD. This CDR3 region has 15 residues. This CDR3 reads CAISVQAASGNTIYF. DNA of the CDR3: TGTGCCATCAGTGTTCAGGCTGCGTCTGGAAACACCATATATTTT.

As for this clone: A read error may produce the germline difference seen at one junction end. The chain uses TRBV7-9 and TRBJ2-7, with TRBD2 as a possible D gene (6 bases). The CDR3 loop spans 14 amino acids. Germline V lookup: CDR1 SEHNR, CDR2 FQNEAQ (reference sequence). The chain's CDR3 is CSSSPGGAVTSQYF. The CDR3 nucleotides are TGTTCCAGCAGCCCAGGCGGGGCTGTTACGTCTCAGTACTTC.

J is TRBJ2-3 and V is TRBV5-1, with 8 bases identical to TRBD2. Trimming removed 1 base from V and 0 bases from J; junction bases left unmatched: 1. CDR1 SGHRS and CDR2 YFSETQ come from the germline V gene. This CDR3 spans 15 amino acids. In DNA form, the CDR3 reads TGCGCCAGCAGCTTGACGGGGGGGAGCACAGATACGCAGTATTTT. This codes for CASSLTGGSTDTQYF. Full variable domain (outside the CDR3, taken from reference TRBV5-1 and TRBJ2-3): KAGVTQTPRYLIKTRGQQVTLSCSPISGHRSVSWYQQTPGQGLQFLFEYFSETQRNKGNFPGRFSGRQFSNSRSEMNVSTLELGDSALYLCASSLTGGSTDTQYFGPGTRLTVL.

This chain connects TRBV2 to TRBJ1-2; D possibly corresponds to TRBD1 (5 bases). V was shortened by 2 bases and J by 5 bases, with 18 bases between the two germline ends. Germline V gives CDR1 SNHLY, CDR2 FYNNEI. This CDR3 is built from 16 residues. CDR3 coding DNA: TGTGCCAGCAGTGAAAGTGGACGGGGGACGCCGTATGGCTACACCTTC. Translation gives CASSESGRGTPYGYTF. Combining the CDR3 with reference TRBV2 and TRBJ1-2 gives the whole variable domain EPEVTQTPSHQVTQMGQEVILRCVPISNHLYFYWYRQILGQKVEFLVSFYNNEISEKSEIFDDQFSVERPDGSNFTLKIRSTKLEDSAMYFCASSESGRGTPYGYTFGSGTRLTVV.

This sequence joins TRBV7-2 and TRBJ2-7, with TRBD1 as a possible D gene (6 bases). Germline lookup yields CDR1 SGHTA and CDR2 FQGNSA. The V end lost 1 base, the J end lost 4 bases, and 11 bases lay between the germline ends. The length of the CDR3 is 14 residues. In DNA, the CDR3 is TGTGCCAGCAGCTTAGTAGGACAGCATTACGAGCAGTACTTC. Its protein is CASSLVGQHYEQYF.

Only one count was recorded for this clone. V gene TRBV7-6 combines with J gene TRBJ2-3, with TRBD2 matching 8 bases. The CDR3 covers 16 residues. Trimming took 2 bases from V and 2 from J; bases not matched to a gene: 6. Germline lookup yields CDR1 SGHVS and CDR2 FNYEAQ. DNA of the CDR3: TGTGCCAGCAGCTTACCAAGCGGGAGTGTCACAGATACGCAGTATTTT. Protein: CASSLPSGSVTDTQYF.

This clone was found a few times. V usage is TRBV4-2 and J usage is TRBJ2-3; D call uncertain. The ends were cut back, 1 base at V and 0 bases at J, with 8 bases in the middle. The CDR3 is 15 residues long. The germline V gene encodes CDR1 LGHNA and CDR2 YNFKEQ. The CDR3 DNA follows: TGTGCCAGCAGCCAAGGAGCCGCAAGCACAGATACGCAGTATTTT. Its translation: CASSQGAASTDTQYF.

The chain carries TRBV9 and TRBJ2-1, with 8 bases matching TRBD2. CDR1 and CDR2 (germline): SGDLS, YYNGEE. The ends lost 2 bases at V and 1 base at J; junction bases unmatched: 20. The CDR3 loop spans 21 amino acids. The CDR3 is CASSVGQGAGVGVGSYNEQFF. CDR3 DNA: TGTGCCAGCAGCGTGGGGCAGGGAGCGGGAGTGGGGGTGGGATCCTACAATGAGCAGTTCTTC.

A few counts support this clone. The chain has TRBV5-1 and TRBJ2-5; 8 nucleotides line up with TRBD2. CDR1 and CDR2 (germline): SGHRS, YFSETQ. J lost 7 bases, V lost 0 bases, and 5 bases had no gene match. The CDR3 is made up of 14 amino acids. CDR3 in amino acids: CASSLEAGAATQYF. The CDR3 DNA follows: TGCGCCAGCAGCTTGGAAGCGGGAGCGGCGACCCAGTACTTC.

The chain has TRBV4-2 and TRBJ1-2; TRBD1 might be the D (6 bases). Germline CDR1 reads LGHNA; CDR2 reads YNFKEQ. Trimming cost V 0 bases and J 5 bases, with 16 bases left between them. The CDR3 loop spans 16 amino acids. CDR3 bases: TGTGCCAGCAGCCAAGATAGGTGGGGGCTGGGGTATGGCTACACCTTC. Protein: CASSQDRWGLGYGYTF.

The V gene is TRBV7-9, the J gene TRBJ2-5; 7 bases fit TRBD1. Germline CDR1 is SEHNR and CDR2 is FQNEAQ (reference sequence). The CDR3 is 14 amino acids. V was clipped by 5 bases and J by 1 base; unmatched bases: 4. The DNA for the CDR3 is TGTGCCAGCAGCCCAGGGGACAGCCAAGAGACCCAGTACTTC. Amino acids: CASSPGDSQETQYF. The full variable domain, with the rest looked up from reference TRBV7-9 and TRBJ2-5, is DTGVSQNPRHKITKRGQNVTFRCDPISEHNRLYWYRQTLGQGPEFLTYFQNEAQLEKSRLLSDRFSAERPKGSFSTLEIQRTEQGDSAMYLCASSPGDSQETQYFGPGTRLLVL.

The V call is TRBV6-1, the J call TRBJ2-1; D is possibly TRBD1 (7 bases). The CDR3 has 14 amino acids. V lost 4 bases, J lost 4 bases, and 11 bases lay in between. Germline values: CDR1 MNHNS, CDR2 SASEGT. The CDR3 sequence: CASSASGGYNEQFF. The CDR3 coding sequence is TGTGCCAGCAGTGCGTCAGGGGGGTACAATGAGCAGTTCTTC.

The J gene is TRBJ1-2, the V gene TRBV6-1; no clear D gene. Trimming cost V 0 bases and J 4 bases, with 15 bases left between them. CDR3 length equals 16 residues. CDR1 is MNHNS, CDR2 SASEGT, per germline. The CDR3 reads CASSEAYRGSAYGYTF. CDR3 coding DNA: TGTGCCAGCAGTGAAGCGTACCGGGGATCGGCCTATGGCTACACCTTC.

Only one count was recorded for this clone. The chain combines TRBV5-4 with TRBJ2-5; TRBD2 aligns across 11 bases. With V trimmed by 4 bases and J by 1 base, 3 bases remained unmatched. The V gene's germline CDR1 is SGHNT and CDR2 YYREEE (reference sequence). There are 15 residues in the CDR3. CDR3 region: CASSPSGGLQETQYF. The CDR3 bases are TGTGCCAGCAGCCCTAGCGGGGGGCTCCAAGAGACCCAGTACTTC. The whole variable domain, remainder taken from reference TRBV5-4 and TRBJ2-5, is ETGVTQSPTHLIKTRGQQVTLRCSSQSGHNTVSWYQQALGQGPQFIFQYYREEENGRGNFPPRFSGLQFPNYSSELNVNALELDDSALYLCASSPSGGLQETQYFGPGTRLLVL.

The chain joins TRBV2 to TRBJ2-7; possible D gene TRBD1, 5 bases. CDR3 length equals 13 residues. Germline V gene sequence: CDR1 SNHLY, CDR2 FYNNEI. V lost 8 bases and J 2 bases, leaving 13 bases between the germline ends. CDR3 coding DNA: TGTGCCAGCGAGACAGCCAACGCCTACGAGCAGTACTTC. It is translated as CASETANAYEQYF.

The chain joins TRBV5-1 to TRBJ2-2; the D is unclear. The V and J ends lost 1 base and 1 base respectively, with 8 bases between them. Germline V gives CDR1 SGHRS, CDR2 YFSETQ. The CDR3 totals 15 residues. As DNA, the CDR3 is TGCGCCAGCAGCTTGTCTACGATGAACACCGGGGAGCTGTTTTTT. It encodes CASSLSTMNTGELFF.

This clone was counted between two and nine times. V gene TRBV11-2 combines with J gene TRBJ1-2; D uncertain. The germline V gene encodes CDR1 SGHAT and CDR2 FQNNGV. With 2 bases removed from V and 6 bases from J, the gap between germline ends came to 10 bases. The CDR3 sequence is 13 residues long. The chain's CDR3 is CASSLTGMDGYTF. As DNA, the CDR3 is TGTGCCAGCAGCTTAACCGGGATGGATGGCTACACCTTC.

V is TRBV19 and J is TRBJ2-7; TRBD2 agrees at 7 bases. The V gene's germline CDR1 is LNHDA and CDR2 SQIVND (reference sequence). This CDR3 has 16 amino acids. The V gene end was trimmed by 0 bases and the J gene end by 3 bases; junction bases not matched to a gene: 8. This CDR3 is CASSIDYTAGFYEQYF. The CDR3 DNA reads TGTGCCAGTAGTATAGATTATACAGCGGGGTTCTACGAGCAGTACTTC.

This clone turned up a few times. This sequence joins TRBV10-3 and TRBJ2-7, with TRBD1 matching 11 bases. CDR1 and CDR2 (germline): ENHRY, SYGVKD. V was pared by 7 bases and J by 1 base, with 9 bases of the junction left unmatched. The CDR3 consists of 16 residues. Here the CDR3 DNA reads TGTGCCATCAACCAAGAGGGACAGGGGGGATCCTACGAGCAGTACTTC. It yields the protein CAINQEGQGGSYEQYF.

The genes are TRBV7-8 and TRBJ2-4; D possibly corresponds to TRBD2 (6 bases). This CDR3 region has 13 residues. The V gene lost 5 bases and the J gene lost 9 bases, with 14 bases spanning the gap. Germline loops: CDR1 SGHVS, CDR2 FQNEAQ. The CDR3 DNA sequence: TGTGCCAGCAGCCGACTAGAAGCTACCATTCAGTACTTC. This encodes CASSRLEATIQYF.

The chain has TRBV19 and TRBJ2-1, with unresolved D. V was cut by 0 bases and J by 0 bases, with 6 bases left in between. CDR1 LNHDA and CDR2 SQIVND come from the germline V gene (reference sequence). This CDR3 is built from 15 residues. CDR3 nucleotide sequence: TGTGCCAGTAGTATAGACTTTAGCTCCTACAATGAGCAGTTCTTC. It translates to CASSIDFSSYNEQFF.

The chain carries TRBV7-3 and TRBJ2-7; TRBD2 agrees at 7 bases. The V segment lost 5 bases and the J segment 2 bases; nucleotides outside the gene matches: 6. The CDR3 has 14 residues. The germline gives CDR1 SGHTA, CDR2 FQGTGA. The CDR3 DNA reads as TGTGCCAGCAGCCCCCGGGGAGGGACCTACGAGCAGTACTTC. Its translation: CASSPRGGTYEQYF.